In its sample, the clone carrying this TCR beta chain was seen a few times. The antigen is not known. In this CDR3 the conserved last residue, phenylalanine or tryptophan, is missing, so a read error is likely. The DNA is left out, because the CDR3 cannot be placed on it with certainty; the CDR3 is given as TCRdb lists it. This sample stems from a study of T-cell reconstitution after alpha-beta-depleted transplantation in children. Study outcomes and limitations: Newly produced T cells mostly provided counts and TCRbeta diversity after one year, as hyperexpanded clones declined. Roughly two months post-transplant, alpha-beta T cells reportedly originated from several hundred graft clones that had expanded.

Construction of the TCRbeta library involved unique molecular identifiers. TCRdb passed the PCR reads through MiXCR, listing each CDR3 protein once. Counted here are around 490,000 distinct CDR3 sequences, approximately 10% occurring once; the ten biggest clones make up 12% to 15%. The CDR3 spans 11 residues, counting both ends. Germline V CDR1 and CDR2: SQVTM, ANQGSEA. The V gene is TRBV29-1, the J gene TRBJ2-7. This receptor was taken from a female patient between 2 and 15 years old who had a stem cell transplant for aplastic anemia, so the T cells may come from the graft donor. This specimen consisted of PBMCs, mostly from graft donor cells, obtained 180 days after TCRalphabeta/CD19-depleted stem cell transplant. The CDR3 region is CSVEDRKKREH.